The 27 T cell receptor beta chains below were found in one sample sequenced in a study of T cell changes during pregnancy in multiple sclerosis. Generated by immunoSEQ multiplex PCR, the TCRdb table keeps only in-frame clones and is missing some. The sample includes about 28,000 clones, about 93% seen only once; the top ten take roughly 6%. The input for sequencing was CD8+ T cells from peripheral blood mononuclear cells, taken before pregnancy. Every receptor here comes from a female donor with multiple sclerosis, enrolled in a pregnancy study.

V is TRBV7-9 and J is TRBJ1-2; tentatively, D is TRBD1 (6 bases). V lost 5 bases to trimming and J lost 4 bases, with 11 bases between them. The V gene's germline CDR1 is SEHNR and CDR2 FQNEAQ (reference sequence). The CDR3 contains 13 residues. The CDR3 nucleotides are TGTGCCAGCAGCCTAGGGGGGGGCTATGGCTACACCTTC. It translates to CASSLGGGYGYTF.

This chain uses TRBV13 with TRBJ2-7, with 9 bases aligning to TRBD2. Per germline, CDR1 PRHDT and CDR2 FYEKMQ (reference sequence). The CDR3 covers 18 residues. V trimming: 3 bases; J trimming: 5 bases; junction bases outside the gene matches: 17. CDR3 DNA sequence: TGTGCCAGCAGCTTTATTTCCGGCGGGAGGGCATTTGGAGACGAGCAGTACTTC. Its protein is CASSFISGGRAFGDEQYF.

The V call is TRBV7-2, the J call TRBJ2-1; 9 bases map to TRBD1. The CDR3 covers 15 residues. Germline CDR1 reads SGHTA; CDR2 reads FQGNSA. The V and J ends lost 5 bases and 8 bases, in that order; junction bases with no gene match: 10. The CDR3 bases are TGTGCCAGCAGCCTGGGACAGGGCGGTGGCTATGAGCAGTTCTTC. It codes for CASSLGQGGGYEQFF.

The chain has TRBV28 and TRBJ1-1; D unclear. This CDR3 is built from 15 residues. The V gene's germline CDR1 is MDHEN and CDR2 SYDVKM. The ends were cut back, 1 base at V and 3 bases at J, with 12 bases in the middle. In DNA, the CDR3 is TGTGCCAGCAGTTTATTCTCGCCCCGGGACACTGAAGCTTTCTTT. The encoded protein is CASSLFSPRDTEAFF.

This clone appeared a few times. J is TRBJ2-1 and V is TRBV28, with a possible D match to TRBD2 (6 bases). Germline CDR1 and CDR2: MDHEN and SYDVKM. This CDR3 is built from 14 residues. Trimming left V 6 bases short and J 3 bases short, with 12 bases between. As DNA, the CDR3 is TGTGCCAGCAGCGCTCGGGAGTTCTACAATGAGCAGTTCTTC. Amino acid sequence: CASSAREFYNEQFF.

The gene calls are TRBV7-6 and TRBJ2-1; maybe TRBD2 (7 bases). In germline, CDR1 is SGHVS, CDR2 FNYEAQ. Trimming left V 0 bases short and J 3 bases short, with 18 bases between. The CDR3 is 18 amino acids. The chain's CDR3 is CASSLAGGAAEVYNEQFF. The CDR3 nucleotides read TGTGCCAGCAGCTTAGCGGGGGGGGCGGCAGAAGTCTACAATGAGCAGTTCTTC.

The chain links TRBV4-3 to TRBJ1-2; tentatively, D is TRBD1 (6 bases). CDR1 and CDR2 (germline): LGHNA, YSLEER. V was trimmed by 8 bases and J by 0 bases, leaving 16 bases between them. The length of the CDR3 is 15 residues. CDR3 region: CASASLGQTNYGYTF. The CDR3 DNA is TGCGCCAGCGCCTCCCTTGGACAGACTAACTATGGCTACACCTTC.

In this sample, this clone turned up once. V gene TRBV19 combines with J gene TRBJ1-1; the D gene is possibly TRBD1 (5 bases). Trimming removed 5 bases from V and 0 bases from J, with 25 bases in between. CDR3 length: 19 amino acids. CDR1 and CDR2 from the germline V gene are LNHDA and SQIVND (reference sequence). The CDR3 sequence is CASSPLALTGDNMNTEAFF. DNA of the CDR3: TGTGCCAGTAGTCCACTCGCCCTAACAGGAGACAATATGAACACTGAAGCTTTCTTT.

This rearrangement joins TRBV15 to TRBJ2-7; D unresolved. V was shortened by 0 bases and J by 3 bases, with 6 bases between the two germline ends. Per the germline V gene, CDR1 is LNHNV and CDR2 is YYDKDF (reference sequence). This CDR3 spans 13 amino acids. CDR3 loop: CATSRDRNYEQYF. CDR3 bases: TGTGCCACCAGCAGAGACAGGAACTACGAGCAGTACTTC.

The chain employs TRBV5-1 and TRBJ2-3, with TRBD2 matching 13 bases. The CDR3 is 16 amino acids. CDR1 SGHRS and CDR2 YFSETQ come from the germline V gene. V shed 5 bases and J 3 bases; nucleotides not matched to a gene: 6. The CDR3 DNA is TGCGCCAGCAGGTGGGGACTAGCGGGACGGACAGATACGCAGTATTTT. It specifies CASRWGLAGRTDTQYF. Full variable domain (missing parts from reference TRBV5-1 and TRBJ2-3): KAGVTQTPRYLIKTRGQQVTLSCSPISGHRSVSWYQQTPGQGLQFLFEYFSETQRNKGNFPGRFSGRQFSNSRSEMNVSTLELGDSALYLCASRWGLAGRTDTQYFGPGTRLTVL.

This clone was counted a single time. This rearrangement joins TRBV5-6 to TRBJ1-1; D gene ambiguous. The V gene's germline CDR1 is SGHDT and CDR2 YYEEEE. Trimming removed 3 bases at V and 4 bases at J, with 10 bases between. The CDR3 is 13 amino acids. Written as DNA, the CDR3 is TGTGCCAGCAGCTGGTCCCGGGGCACTGAAGCTTTCTTT. Amino acids: CASSWSRGTEAFF.

The V and J genes are TRBV6-1 and TRBJ1-1; D is ambiguous. The V gene lost 5 bases and the J gene lost 3 bases, with 7 bases spanning the gap. Germline CDR1 reads MNHNS; CDR2 reads SASEGT. The CDR3 sequence is 12 residues long. This CDR3 reads CASSREDTEAFF. The DNA of the CDR3 is TGTGCCAGCAGTAGAGAGGACACTGAAGCTTTCTTT.

The chain recombines TRBV11-2 with TRBJ1-4, with D hard to call. The CDR3 runs 16 residues. Germline loops: CDR1 SGHAT, CDR2 FQNNGV. V was cut by 3 bases and J by 4 bases, with 15 bases left in between. The CDR3 is CASSLEGAIDNEKLFF. Here the CDR3 DNA reads TGTGCCAGCAGCTTGGAGGGTGCGATAGATAATGAAAAACTGTTTTTT.

The chain is built from TRBV6-1 and TRBJ1-1; a weak D match, TRBD1 (6 bases). The CDR3 spans 16 residues. Germline values: CDR1 MNHNS, CDR2 SASEGT. V shed 3 bases and J shed 0 bases, with 14 bases lying between them. DNA of the CDR3: TGTGCCAGCAGTGACCTGCTTGGGGGCTTGAACACTGAAGCTTTCTTT. Residues: CASSDLLGGLNTEAFF.

The V call is TRBV10-3, the J call TRBJ2-5; D unresolved. The V end was cut by 2 bases, the J end by 5 bases, with 9 bases between. From germline, CDR1 is ENHRY and CDR2 SYGVKD. This CDR3 contains 13 residues. In DNA form, the CDR3 reads TGTGCCATCAGTGAGGAGTCATGGGAGACCCAGTACTTC. This sequence encodes CAISEESWETQYF.

The chain couples TRBV19 to TRBJ1-1; the match to TRBD1 covers 7 bases. The CDR3 length is 13 residues. With V trimmed by 3 bases and J by 7 bases, 5 bases remained unmatched. CDR1 and CDR2 (germline): LNHDA, SQIVND (reference sequence). This CDR3 reads CASSIGWTGEAFF. In DNA form, the CDR3 reads TGTGCCAGTAGTATTGGCTGGACAGGTGAAGCTTTCTTT. The whole variable domain, filled in from reference TRBV19 and TRBJ1-1, reads DGGITQSPKYLFRKEGQNVTLSCEQNLNHDAMYWYRQDPGQGLRLIYYSQIVNDFQKGDIAEGYSVSREKKESFPLTVTSAQKNPTAFYLCASSIGWTGEAFFGQGTRLTVV.

The rearrangement joins TRBV19 to TRBJ2-3, with 9 bases matching TRBD2. V lost 2 bases and J lost 4; bases outside the gene matches: 10. The CDR3 sequence is 17 residues long. Germline V gene data show CDR1 as LNHDA and CDR2 as SQIVND (reference sequence). CDR3 loop: CASSILLASGTADTQYF. As DNA, the CDR3 is TGTGCCAGTAGTATACTCTTGGCTAGCGGGACGGCAGATACGCAGTATTTT.

J is TRBJ2-1 and V is TRBV4-3; possible D gene TRBD2, 6 bases. Germline V gives CDR1 LGHNA, CDR2 YSLEER. The CDR3 is made up of 15 amino acids. The ends were cut back, 1 base at V and 4 bases at J, with 11 bases in the middle. For the CDR3, the DNA is TGCGCCAGCAGCCAAGGTCTGGCGGGGTACAATGAGCAGTTCTTC. It specifies CASSQGLAGYNEQFF.

The V call is TRBV2, the J call TRBJ2-7; 9 bases align to TRBD1. Germline CDR1 is SNHLY and CDR2 is FYNNEI. The V and J ends lost 2 bases and 4 bases, in that order; junction bases with no gene match: 6. The CDR3 runs to 15 residues. The CDR3 DNA reads TGTGCCAGCAGTGAATCCCGGACAGGGGATTACGAGCAGTACTTC. Its protein is CASSESRTGDYEQYF.

The chain is built from TRBV6-5 and TRBJ2-5, with a weak D call TRBD1 (8 bases). The V end was cut by 6 bases, the J end by 4 bases, with 15 bases between. The CDR3 is 14 residues long. The germline V gene has CDR1 MNHEY and CDR2 SVGAGI. DNA of the CDR3: TGTGCCAGCAGCCATACAGGGGGGGCAGAGACCCAGTACTTC. It codes for CASSHTGGAETQYF.

The V and J genes are TRBV4-1 and TRBJ2-1, with TRBD2 matching 9 bases. The CDR3 is 17 residues long. V shed 0 bases and J 4 bases; nucleotides not matched to a gene: 7. Per germline, CDR1 MGHRA and CDR2 YSYEKL. CDR3 sequence reads: CASSQDPPTSGYNEQFF. In DNA, the CDR3 is TGCGCCAGCAGCCAAGATCCTCCGACTAGCGGTTACAATGAGCAGTTCTTC.

The V gene is TRBV10-3, the J gene TRBJ1-3, with 9 bases identical to TRBD1. After removal of 2 bases from V and 3 bases from J, the junction contained 2 bases not matched to a gene. Germline CDR1 ENHRY, CDR2 SYGVKD. CDR3 length equals 15 residues. The CDR3 loop reads CAISEGQGNGNTIYF. DNA of the CDR3: TGTGCCATCAGTGAGGGACAGGGGAATGGAAACACCATATATTTT.

The chain joins TRBV7-3 to TRBJ2-3, with 7 bases aligning to TRBD2. Germline lookup yields CDR1 SGHTA and CDR2 FQGTGA. The CDR3 length is 15 residues. J lost 6 bases, V lost 5 bases, and 11 bases had no gene match. CDR3 in DNA: TGTGCCAGCAGCCCAGGGACTACCCAGAGGGATACGCAGTATTTT. Translated: CASSPGTTQRDTQYF.

The chain uses TRBV27 and TRBJ1-2; maybe TRBD1 (5 bases). This CDR3 is built from 14 residues. CDR1 and CDR2 from the germline V gene are MNHEY and SMNVEV (reference sequence). Trimming left V 1 base short and J 7 bases short, with 13 bases between. Here the CDR3 reads CASSLFGGSGGYTF. CDR3 nucleotides: TGTGCCAGCAGTTTATTCGGGGGTTCGGGTGGCTACACCTTC.

The chain carries TRBV9 and TRBJ1-5, with 8 bases lining up with TRBD1. V gave up 3 bases and J gave up 6 bases; unmatched junction bases: 8. CDR3 length equals 15 residues. Germline-derived CDR1 and CDR2 are SGDLS and YYNGEE. This CDR3 is CASSGPTGVFQPQHF. In DNA, the CDR3 is TGTGCCAGCAGCGGACCGACAGGGGTGTTTCAGCCCCAGCATTTT.

CDR3 DNA: TGTGCCAGCGGACCGTACGGGGTCTCTGGAAACACCATATATTTT. Its protein is CASGPYGVSGNTIYF. The rearrangement joins TRBV28 to TRBJ1-3; D remains ambiguous. Germline CDR1 MDHEN, CDR2 SYDVKM. Trimming took 8 bases from V and 0 from J, leaving 14 bases between them. This CDR3 spans 15 amino acids.

This clone appeared a single time. This sequence joins TRBV6-1 and TRBJ2-1; D possibly corresponds to TRBD2 (6 bases). The V and J ends lost 7 bases and 2 bases respectively, with 12 bases between them. Looked up from germline, CDR1 is MNHNS and CDR2 is SASEGT. CDR3 length: 14 amino acids. CDR3 coding DNA: TGTGCCAGCACTGGCGGGGAGGCCTACAATGAGCAGTTCTTC. Translating it yields CASTGGEAYNEQFF.